The clone carrying this T cell receptor (beta chain) was observed a handful of times. The data belong to a study of cytomegalovirus exposure and HLA in healthy donors. In the PCR, 60 Vbeta and 13 Jbeta primers were used. Libraries were prepared by immunoSEQ multiplex PCR; TCRdb keeps only in-frame clonotypes and omits some of them. The repertoire holds about 140,000 clones, with approximately 82% as singletons. CDR1 is MGHDK and CDR2 is SYGVNS in the germline V gene. V lost 2 bases, J lost 1 base, and 14 bases lay in between. The CDR3 runs to 16 residues. The chain is built from TRBV25-1 and TRBJ1-1, with D possibly matching TRBD1 (6 bases). Sequencing used PBMCs. The origin of this receptor is a man between 18 and 35 years old in good health and CMV-seropositive. CDR3 loop: CASSEGPGTRNTEAFF. CDR3 nucleotide sequence: TGTGCCAGCAGTGAAGGACCCGGGACAAGGAACACTGAAGCTTTCTTT.